This T cell receptor beta chain was identified during a study of blood T cell repertoires in COVID-19. Overall study: Specimens from acute and convalescent COVID-19 originated in the United States, Italy and Spain.

The CDR3 is 12 amino acids. Germline assignment: CDR1 WSHSY and CDR2 SAAADI. Trimming stripped 6 bases from V and 2 bases from J, with 8 bases between. Only in-frame clones appear in the TCRdb table, and some are missing; sequencing was by immunoSEQ multiplex PCR. The data show about 300,000 clones, 70% to 90% seen once. The sample taken for sequencing was PBMCs or T cells enriched from blood (not recorded which). The sequence came from a man aged 25 to 45 who had recovered from COVID-19. This rearrangement joins TRBV10-2 to TRBJ2-7; possibly TRBD1 for D (5 bases). Here the CDR3 reads CASRDSAYEQYF. The CDR3 coding sequence is TGCGCCAGCAGAGACAGCGCCTACGAGCAGTACTTC.